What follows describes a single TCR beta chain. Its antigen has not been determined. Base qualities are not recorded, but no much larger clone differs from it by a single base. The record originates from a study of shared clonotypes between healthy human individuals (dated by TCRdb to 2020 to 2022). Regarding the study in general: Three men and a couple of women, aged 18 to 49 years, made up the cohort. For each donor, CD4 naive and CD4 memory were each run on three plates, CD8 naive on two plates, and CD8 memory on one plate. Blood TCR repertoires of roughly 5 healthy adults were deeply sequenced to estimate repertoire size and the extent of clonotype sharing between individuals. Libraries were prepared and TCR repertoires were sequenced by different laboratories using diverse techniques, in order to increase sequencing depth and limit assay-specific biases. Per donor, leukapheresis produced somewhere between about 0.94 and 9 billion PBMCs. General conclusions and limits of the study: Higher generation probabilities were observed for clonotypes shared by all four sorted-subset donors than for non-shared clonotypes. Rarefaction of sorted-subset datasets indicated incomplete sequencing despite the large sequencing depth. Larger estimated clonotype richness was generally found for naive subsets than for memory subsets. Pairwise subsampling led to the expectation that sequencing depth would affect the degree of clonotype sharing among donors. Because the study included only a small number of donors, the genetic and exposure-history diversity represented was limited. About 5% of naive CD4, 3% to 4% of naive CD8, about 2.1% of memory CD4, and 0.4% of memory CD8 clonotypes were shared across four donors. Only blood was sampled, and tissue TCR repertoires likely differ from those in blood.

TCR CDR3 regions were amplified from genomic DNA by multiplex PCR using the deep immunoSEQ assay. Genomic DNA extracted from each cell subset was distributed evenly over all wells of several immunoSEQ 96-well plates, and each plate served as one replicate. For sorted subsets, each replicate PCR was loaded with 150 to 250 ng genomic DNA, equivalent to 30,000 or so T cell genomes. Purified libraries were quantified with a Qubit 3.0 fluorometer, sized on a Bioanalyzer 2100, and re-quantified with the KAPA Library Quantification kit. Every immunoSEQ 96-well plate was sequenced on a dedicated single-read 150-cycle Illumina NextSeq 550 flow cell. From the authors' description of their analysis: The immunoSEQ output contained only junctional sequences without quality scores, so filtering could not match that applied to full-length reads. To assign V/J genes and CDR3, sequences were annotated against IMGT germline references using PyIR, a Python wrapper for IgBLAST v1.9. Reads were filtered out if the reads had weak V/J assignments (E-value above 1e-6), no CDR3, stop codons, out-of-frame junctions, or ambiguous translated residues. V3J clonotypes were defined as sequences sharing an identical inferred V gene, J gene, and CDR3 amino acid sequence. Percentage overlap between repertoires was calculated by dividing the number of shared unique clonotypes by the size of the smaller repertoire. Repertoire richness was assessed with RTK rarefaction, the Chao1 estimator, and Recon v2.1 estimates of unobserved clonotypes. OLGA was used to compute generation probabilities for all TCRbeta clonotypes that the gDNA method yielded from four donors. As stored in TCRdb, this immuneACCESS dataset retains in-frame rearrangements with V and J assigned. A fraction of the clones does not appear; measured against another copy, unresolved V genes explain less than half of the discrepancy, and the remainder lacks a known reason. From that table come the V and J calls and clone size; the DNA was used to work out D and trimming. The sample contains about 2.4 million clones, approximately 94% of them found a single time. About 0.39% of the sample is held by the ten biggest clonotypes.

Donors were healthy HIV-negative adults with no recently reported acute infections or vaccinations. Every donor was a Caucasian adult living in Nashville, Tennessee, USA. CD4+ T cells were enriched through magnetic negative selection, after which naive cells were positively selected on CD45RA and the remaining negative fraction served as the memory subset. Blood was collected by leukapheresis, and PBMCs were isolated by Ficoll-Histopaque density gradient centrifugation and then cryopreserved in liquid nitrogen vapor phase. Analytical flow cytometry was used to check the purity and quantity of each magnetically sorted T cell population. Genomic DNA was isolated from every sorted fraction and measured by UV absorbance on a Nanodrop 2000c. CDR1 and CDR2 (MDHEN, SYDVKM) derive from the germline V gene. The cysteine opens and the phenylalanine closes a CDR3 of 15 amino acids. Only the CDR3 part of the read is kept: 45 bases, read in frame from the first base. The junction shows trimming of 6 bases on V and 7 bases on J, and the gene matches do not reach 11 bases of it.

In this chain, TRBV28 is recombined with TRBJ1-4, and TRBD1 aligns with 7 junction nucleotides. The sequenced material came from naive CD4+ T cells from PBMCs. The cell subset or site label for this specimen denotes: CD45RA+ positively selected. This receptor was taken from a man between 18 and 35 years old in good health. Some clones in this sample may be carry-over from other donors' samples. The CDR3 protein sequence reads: CASRPDRARVEKLFF. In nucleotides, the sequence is TGTGCCAGCAGACCCGACAGGGCCCGGGTTGAAAAACTGTTTTTT.